These 10 T cell receptor beta chains were all obtained from the same sample, sequenced in a study of beta chain features in type 1 diabetes listed by TCRdb under 2018. Study-wide conclusions, independent of this receptor: Type 1 diabetes patients showed a moderate but significant shortening of TCRB CDR3 length in all four CD4+ subsets.

Libraries came from the immunoSEQ multiplex PCR assay. The entire isolated RNA was reverse transcribed using the High Capacity cDNA Reverse Transcription Kit, and thus expressed TCRB transcripts were sequenced. As stored in TCRdb, this immuneACCESS dataset retains in-frame rearrangements with V and J assigned. A fraction of the clones does not appear; measured against another copy, unresolved V genes explain less than half of the discrepancy, and the remainder lacks a known reason. The sample yields 12,000 to 15,000 clones; over 55% were counted once. The ten top clones hold 0.57% of the sample. Their antigens remain unidentified. Sequencing was carried out using stem cell memory CD4+ T cells from blood. The intended sense of this specimen's cell subset or site label: stem cell-like memory CD4+ T cells. All receptors come from a woman younger than 35 with type 1 diabetes.

The J gene is TRBJ2-1, the V gene TRBV5-1; 11 bases are a match to TRBD2. V shed 8 bases and J 2 bases; nucleotides not matched to a gene: 6. From germline, CDR1 is SGHRS and CDR2 YFSETQ. The CDR3 loop spans 15 amino acids. CDR3 sequence: CASLMTSGTYNEQFF. In nucleotides, the CDR3 is TGCGCCAGTCTGATGACTAGCGGGACCTACAATGAGCAGTTCTTC. The full variable domain, its missing parts supplied by reference TRBV5-1 and TRBJ2-1, is KAGVTQTPRYLIKTRGQQVTLSCSPISGHRSVSWYQQTPGQGLQFLFEYFSETQRNKGNFPGRFSGRQFSNSRSEMNVSTLELGDSALYLCASLMTSGTYNEQFFGPGTRLTVL.

This clone was counted once. The chain combines TRBV5-1 with TRBJ2-2, with D maybe TRBD2 (6 bases). Germline values: CDR1 SGHRS, CDR2 YFSETQ. This CDR3 is 16 amino acids long. V lost 0 bases and J lost 2, with 11 bases in between. In nucleotides, the CDR3 is TGCGCCAGCAGCTTGGTGCTGCGGGACAACACCGGGGAGCTGTTTTTT. Its translation: CASSLVLRDNTGELFF.

This clone was seen a handful of times. This CDR3 reads CSVWTGGPRAYIQYF. The CDR3 DNA is TGCAGCGTTTGGACGGGAGGGCCGAGAGCGTACATTCAGTACTTC. The gene calls are TRBV29-1 and TRBJ2-4; 8 bases are a match to TRBD2. V lost 5 bases to trimming and J lost 8 bases; unmatched junction nucleotides: 14. Germline CDR1 is SQVTM and CDR2 is ANQGSEA. The CDR3 loop spans 15 amino acids.

The V and J genes are TRBV6-6 and TRBJ2-1, with a tentative D call TRBD2 (6 bases). Trimming removed 7 bases from V and 5 bases from J, with 18 bases in between. The germline V gene has CDR1 MNHNY and CDR2 SVGAGI (reference sequence). The CDR3 has 15 residues. As DNA, the CDR3 is TGTGCCAGCATTAGGTCGGGAGTTAACAACAATGAGCAGTTCTTC. This translates into CASIRSGVNNNEQFF.

This clone was observed a handful of times. This chain joins TRBV2 and TRBJ1-2, with 10 nucleotides matching TRBD1. From germline, CDR1 is SNHLY and CDR2 FYNNEI. J was trimmed by 5 bases and V by 7 bases; bases with no gene match: 7. The CDR3 loop spans 14 amino acids. In DNA, the CDR3 is TGTGCCAGCAACCCGGGACAGGGGCCATATGGCTACACCTTC. Residues: CASNPGQGPYGYTF. The entire variable domain, with the rest obtained from reference TRBV2 and TRBJ1-2, is as follows: EPEVTQTPSHQVTQMGQEVILRCVPISNHLYFYWYRQILGQKVEFLVSFYNNEISEKSEIFDDQFSVERPDGSNFTLKIRSTKLEDSAMYFCASNPGQGPYGYTFGSGTRLTVV.

The table lists this clone with a few counts. V gene TRBV28 combines with J gene TRBJ2-7; 8 bases are a match to TRBD1. CDR3 size: 12 residues. The ends lost 7 bases at V and 9 bases at J; junction bases unmatched: 8. Germline V gives CDR1 MDHEN, CDR2 SYDVKM. CDR3 region: CASTRGQGGQYF. The CDR3 coding sequence is TGTGCCAGCACCCGCGGACAGGGCGGGCAGTACTTC.

The V gene is TRBV5-4, the J gene TRBJ2-5; no clear D gene. The CDR3 totals 12 residues. Trimming pared 1 base from V and 2 bases from J, leaving 3 bases between. Germline CDR1 and CDR2: SGHNT and YYREEE (reference sequence). The chain's CDR3 is CASSLSQETQYF. CDR3 coding DNA: TGTGCCAGCAGCTTGTCACAAGAGACCCAGTACTTC.

This sequence joins TRBV14 and TRBJ2-2; maybe TRBD2 (6 bases). The V gene lost 3 bases and the J gene lost 0 bases, with 14 bases spanning the gap. Germline V gives CDR1 SGHDN, CDR2 FVKESK. The CDR3 spans 17 residues. This CDR3 is CASSQSWGDPNTGELFF. The CDR3, as DNA: TGTGCCAGCAGCCAGTCGTGGGGGGACCCGAACACCGGGGAGCTGTTTTTT.

The rearrangement uses TRBV7-2 and TRBJ1-2, with D unclear. The germline CDR1 and CDR2 sequences are SGHTA and FQGNSA. This CDR3 contains 12 residues. V was cut by 4 bases and J by 4 bases, with 7 bases left in between. The CDR3 loop is CASSSGSYGYTF. CDR3 nucleotide sequence: TGTGCCAGCAGCTCCGGTTCCTATGGCTACACCTTC.

This clone occurred a few times. The chain links TRBV5-1 to TRBJ2-1; D is perhaps TRBD1 (6 bases). Trimming took 4 bases from V and 2 from J, leaving 13 bases between them. Looked up from germline, CDR1 is SGHRS and CDR2 is YFSETQ. CDR3 length equals 15 residues. In DNA, the CDR3 is TGCGCCAGCAGCCCGACCGGGACAACCTACAATGAGCAGTTCTTC. Translation: CASSPTGTTYNEQFF.